This T cell receptor (beta chain) was profiled in a study of regulatory T cells in long-lasting Graves disease. This clonotype occurred many times. Relying on iRepertoire HTBI primers and Arm-PCR of CDR3 regions, the team built TCR beta libraries. Via MiXCR, TCRdb re-called the multiplex PCR reads, giving one row per CDR3 protein. The table includes hundreds of thousands of distinct CDR3 sequences, roughly a sixth detected once. Time point denoted: newly diagnosed GD, antithyroid drugs for less than 3 months. Extracted RNA from PBMCs served as the source of the TCR library. Germline CDR1 is LGHDT and CDR2 is YNNKEL (reference sequence). Trimming removed 1 base at V and 1 base at J, with 10 bases between. The CDR3 sequence is 15 residues long. The same data also contributed to another study, on T cells in Graves' hyperthyroidism and ophthalmopathy.

The TCR sequence derives from a woman aged 35-65 years with Graves disease. The V and J genes are TRBV3-1 and TRBJ1-1; D possibly corresponds to TRBD1 (6 bases). The sample here was peripheral blood mononuclear cells (PBMCs), taken at new diagnosis, from a patient treated with antithyroid drugs. The CDR3 loop reads CASSQAGQTNTEAFF. As DNA, the CDR3 is TGTGCCAGCAGCCAAGCAGGACAGACGAACACTGAAGCTTTCTTT.